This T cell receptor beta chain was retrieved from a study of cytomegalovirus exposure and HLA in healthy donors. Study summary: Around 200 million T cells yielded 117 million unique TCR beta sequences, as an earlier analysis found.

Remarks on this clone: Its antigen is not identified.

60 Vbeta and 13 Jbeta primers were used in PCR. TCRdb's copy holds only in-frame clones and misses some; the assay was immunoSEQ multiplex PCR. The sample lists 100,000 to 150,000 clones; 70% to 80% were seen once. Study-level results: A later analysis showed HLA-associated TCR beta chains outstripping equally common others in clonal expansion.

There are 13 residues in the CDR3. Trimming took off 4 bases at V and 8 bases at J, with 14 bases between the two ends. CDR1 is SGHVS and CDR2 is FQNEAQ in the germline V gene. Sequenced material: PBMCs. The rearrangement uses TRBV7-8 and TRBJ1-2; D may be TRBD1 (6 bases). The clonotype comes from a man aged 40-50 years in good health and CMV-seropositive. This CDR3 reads CASSSRTEVGYTF. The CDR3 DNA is TGTGCCAGCAGCTCGAGGACAGAAGTAGGCTACACCTTC.